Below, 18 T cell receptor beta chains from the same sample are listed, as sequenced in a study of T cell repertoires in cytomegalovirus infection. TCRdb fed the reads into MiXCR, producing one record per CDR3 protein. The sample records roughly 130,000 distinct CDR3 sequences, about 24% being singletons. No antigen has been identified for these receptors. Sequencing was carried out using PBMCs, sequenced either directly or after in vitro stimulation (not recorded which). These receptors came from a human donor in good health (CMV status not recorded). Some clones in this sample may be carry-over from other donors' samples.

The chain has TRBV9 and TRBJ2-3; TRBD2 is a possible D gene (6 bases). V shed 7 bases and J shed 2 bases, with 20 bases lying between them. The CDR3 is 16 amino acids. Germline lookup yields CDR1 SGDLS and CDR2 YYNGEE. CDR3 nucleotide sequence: TGTGCCAGCGCGGATGGAGGGTCGTCGGTCACAGATACGCAGTATTTT. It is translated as CASADGGSSVTDTQYF.

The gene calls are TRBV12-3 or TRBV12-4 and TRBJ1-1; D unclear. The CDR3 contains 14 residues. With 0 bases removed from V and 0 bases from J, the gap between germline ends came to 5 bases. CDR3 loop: CASSLAQMNTEAFF. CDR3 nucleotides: TGTGCCAGCAGTTTAGCACAGATGAACACTGAAGCTTTCTTT.

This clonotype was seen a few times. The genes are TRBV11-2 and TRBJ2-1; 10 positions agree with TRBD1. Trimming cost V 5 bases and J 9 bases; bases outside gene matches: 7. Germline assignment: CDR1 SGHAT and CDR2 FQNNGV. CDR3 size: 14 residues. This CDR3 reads CASSARDRGFEQFF. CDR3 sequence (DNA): TGTGCCAGCAGCGCCAGGGACAGGGGATTTGAGCAGTTCTTC.

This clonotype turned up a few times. The CDR3 here is CASSPDDLTSLYEQYF. The CDR3 DNA is TGTGCCAGCAGCCCCGACGACCTAACTTCCCTCTACGAGCAGTACTTC. The V call is TRBV6-2 or TRBV6-3, the J call TRBJ2-7; D is undetermined. The CDR3 consists of 16 residues. Germline V gene data show CDR1 as MNHEY and CDR2 as SVGEGT. V lost 6 bases to trimming and J lost 3 bases, with 21 bases between them.

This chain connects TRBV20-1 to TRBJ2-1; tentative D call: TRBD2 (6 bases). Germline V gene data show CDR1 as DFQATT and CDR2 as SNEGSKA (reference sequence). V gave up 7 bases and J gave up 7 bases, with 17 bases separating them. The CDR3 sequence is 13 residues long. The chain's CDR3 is CSGIRDSANEQFF. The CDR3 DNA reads TGCAGTGGTATACGGGACTCCGCTAATGAGCAGTTCTTC.

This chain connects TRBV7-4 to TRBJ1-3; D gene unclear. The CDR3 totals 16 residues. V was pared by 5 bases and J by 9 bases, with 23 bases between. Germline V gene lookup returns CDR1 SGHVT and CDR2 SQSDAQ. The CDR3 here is CASSPPTVEGSGTIYF. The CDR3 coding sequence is TGTGCCAGCAGCCCCCCAACGGTGGAGGGTAGTGGCACCATATATTTT.

CDR3 region: CATSDPTSYSYNEQFF. For the CDR3, the DNA is TGTGCCACCAGTGACCCTACTAGCTACTCCTACAATGAGCAGTTCTTC. V and J are TRBV24-1 and TRBJ2-1; TRBD2 is a possible D gene (6 bases). Trimming stripped 4 bases from V and 0 bases from J, with 12 bases between. The CDR3 has 16 residues. The germline gives CDR1 KGHDR, CDR2 SFDVKD.

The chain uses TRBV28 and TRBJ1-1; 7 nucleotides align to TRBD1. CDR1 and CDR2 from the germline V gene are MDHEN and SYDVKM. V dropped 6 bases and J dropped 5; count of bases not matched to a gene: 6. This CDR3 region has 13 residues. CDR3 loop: CASSLGTVTEAFF. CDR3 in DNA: TGTGCCAGCAGCCTTGGGACAGTTACTGAAGCTTTCTTT.

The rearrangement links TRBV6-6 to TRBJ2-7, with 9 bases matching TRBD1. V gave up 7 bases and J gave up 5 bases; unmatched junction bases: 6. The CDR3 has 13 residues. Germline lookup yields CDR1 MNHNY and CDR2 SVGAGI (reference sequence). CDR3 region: CASIPGQGHEQYF. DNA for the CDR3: TGTGCCAGCATCCCGGGACAGGGCCACGAGCAGTACTTC.

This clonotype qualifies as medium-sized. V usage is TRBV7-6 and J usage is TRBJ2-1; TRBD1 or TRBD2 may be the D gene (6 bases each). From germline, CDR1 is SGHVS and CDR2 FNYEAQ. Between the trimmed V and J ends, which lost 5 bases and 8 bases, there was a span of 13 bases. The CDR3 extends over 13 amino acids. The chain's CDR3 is CASSPTGRYEQFF. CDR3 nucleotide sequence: TGTGCCAGCAGCCCCACAGGGAGGTATGAGCAGTTCTTC.

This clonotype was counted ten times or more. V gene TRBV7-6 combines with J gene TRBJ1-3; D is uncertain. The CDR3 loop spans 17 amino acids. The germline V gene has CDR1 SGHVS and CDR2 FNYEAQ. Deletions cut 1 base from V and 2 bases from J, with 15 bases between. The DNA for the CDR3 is TGTGCCAGCAGCTTAGTTGGCCGACCATCCGCTGGAAACACCATATATTTT. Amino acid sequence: CASSLVGRPSAGNTIYF.

CDR3 residues: CASRPGPGVGTDTQYF. The CDR3 nucleotides are TGTGCCAGCAGACCAGGGCCAGGGGTAGGCACAGATACGCAGTATTTT. V and J are TRBV6-2 or TRBV6-3 and TRBJ2-3, with D tentatively TRBD1 (6 bases). The CDR3 extends over 16 amino acids. Germline V lookup: CDR1 MNHEY, CDR2 SVGEGT. V lost 6 bases and J lost 1, with 17 bases in between.

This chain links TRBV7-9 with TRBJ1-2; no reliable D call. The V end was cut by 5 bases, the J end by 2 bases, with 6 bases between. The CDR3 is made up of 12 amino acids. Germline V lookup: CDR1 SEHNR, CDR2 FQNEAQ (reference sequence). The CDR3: CASSLPNYGYTF. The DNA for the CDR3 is TGTGCCAGCAGCCTCCCGAACTATGGCTACACCTTC.

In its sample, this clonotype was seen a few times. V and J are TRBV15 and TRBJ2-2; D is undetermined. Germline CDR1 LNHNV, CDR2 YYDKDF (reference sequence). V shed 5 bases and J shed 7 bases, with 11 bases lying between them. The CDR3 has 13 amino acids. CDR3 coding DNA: TGTGCCACCAGCCGCGCTCAGAGCGGGGAGCTGTTTTTT. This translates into CATSRAQSGELFF.

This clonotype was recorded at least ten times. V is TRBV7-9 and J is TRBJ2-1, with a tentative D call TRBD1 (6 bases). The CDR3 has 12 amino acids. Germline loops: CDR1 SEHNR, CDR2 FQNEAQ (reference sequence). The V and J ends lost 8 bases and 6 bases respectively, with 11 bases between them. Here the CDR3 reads CASCRGPNEQFF. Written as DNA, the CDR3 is TGTGCCAGCTGCAGGGGTCCCAATGAGCAGTTCTTC. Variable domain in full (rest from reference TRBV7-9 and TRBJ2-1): DTGVSQNPRHKITKRGQNVTFRCDPISEHNRLYWYRQTLGQGPEFLTYFQNEAQLEKSRLLSDRFSAERPKGSFSTLEIQRTEQGDSAMYLCASCRGPNEQFFGPGTRLTVL.

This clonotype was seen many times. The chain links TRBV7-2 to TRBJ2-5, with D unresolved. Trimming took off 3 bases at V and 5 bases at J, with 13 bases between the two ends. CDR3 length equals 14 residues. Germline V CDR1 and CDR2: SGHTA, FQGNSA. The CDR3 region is CASSFATPGETQYF. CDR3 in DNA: TGTGCCAGCAGCTTTGCGACCCCTGGGGAGACCCAGTACTTC.

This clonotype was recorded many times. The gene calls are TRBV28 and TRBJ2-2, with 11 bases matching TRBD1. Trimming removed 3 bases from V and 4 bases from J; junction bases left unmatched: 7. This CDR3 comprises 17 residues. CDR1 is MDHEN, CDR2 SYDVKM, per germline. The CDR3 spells CASSFPGQGAGTGELFF. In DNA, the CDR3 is TGTGCCAGCAGTTTCCCCGGACAGGGGGCCGGCACCGGGGAGCTGTTTTTT. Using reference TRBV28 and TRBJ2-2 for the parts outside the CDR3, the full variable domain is DVKVTQSSRYLVKRTGEKVFLECVQDMDHENMFWYRQDPGLGLRLIYFSYDVKMKEKGDIPEGYSVSREKKERFSLILESASTNQTSMYLCASSFPGQGAGTGELFFGEGSRLTVL.

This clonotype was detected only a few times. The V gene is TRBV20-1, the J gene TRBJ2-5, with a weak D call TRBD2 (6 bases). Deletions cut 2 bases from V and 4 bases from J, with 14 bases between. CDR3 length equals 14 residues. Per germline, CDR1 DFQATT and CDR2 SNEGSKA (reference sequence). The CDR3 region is CSARTGVGTETQYF. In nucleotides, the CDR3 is TGCAGTGCTAGAACGGGAGTAGGTACAGAGACCCAGTACTTC.